This TCR beta chain was identified in a study of blood T cell repertoires in COVID-19. Background on the study: The origin of the acute and convalescent COVID-19 samples was the United States, Italy and Spain.

Some clones are missing from TCRdb's copy, which holds only in-frame ones; the method was immunoSEQ multiplex PCR. The top ten clones hold roughly 3.4% of a sample with about 150,000 clones, almost 85% of them seen once. Clinical history as reported by participants underpinned cohort assignment. V was pared by 3 bases and J by 4 bases, with 2 bases of the junction left unmatched. CDR3 size: 13 residues. Details on this clone: Other DNA sequences in the same sample also yield this CDR3.

The sequenced sample was PBMCs or T cells enriched from blood (not recorded which). The TCR was taken from a woman between 50 and 59 years old with acute COVID-19. This chain connects TRBV12-3 or TRBV12-4 to TRBJ2-7; TRBD1 agrees at 8 bases. The CDR3 DNA reads TGTGCCAGCAGTTTTCAGGGGGCTTACGAGCAGTACTTC. Translating gives CASSFQGAYEQYF.